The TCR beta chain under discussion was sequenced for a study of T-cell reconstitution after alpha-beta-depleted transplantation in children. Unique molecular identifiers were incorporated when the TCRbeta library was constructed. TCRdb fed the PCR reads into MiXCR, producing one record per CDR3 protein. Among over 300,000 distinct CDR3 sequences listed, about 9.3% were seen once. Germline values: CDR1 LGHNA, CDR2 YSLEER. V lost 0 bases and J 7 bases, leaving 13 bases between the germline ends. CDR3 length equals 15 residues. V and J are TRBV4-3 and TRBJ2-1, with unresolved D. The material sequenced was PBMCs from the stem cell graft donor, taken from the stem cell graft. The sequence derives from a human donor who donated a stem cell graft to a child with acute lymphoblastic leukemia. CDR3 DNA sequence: TGCGCCAGCAGCCAAGAGGGCCAGGTCGAGAATGAGCAGTTCTTC. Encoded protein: CASSQEGQVENEQFF.